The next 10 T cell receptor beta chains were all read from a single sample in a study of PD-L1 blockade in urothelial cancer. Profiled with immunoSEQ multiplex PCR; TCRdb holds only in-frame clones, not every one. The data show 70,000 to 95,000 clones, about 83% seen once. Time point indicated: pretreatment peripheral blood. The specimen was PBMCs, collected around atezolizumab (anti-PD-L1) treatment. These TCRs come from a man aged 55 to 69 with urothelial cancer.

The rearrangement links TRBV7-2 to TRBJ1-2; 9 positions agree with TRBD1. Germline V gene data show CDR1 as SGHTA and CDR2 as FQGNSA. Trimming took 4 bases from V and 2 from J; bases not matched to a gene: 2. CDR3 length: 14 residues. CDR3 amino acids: CASSSDRGNYGYTF. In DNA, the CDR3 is TGTGCCAGCAGCTCCGACAGGGGGAACTATGGCTACACCTTC.

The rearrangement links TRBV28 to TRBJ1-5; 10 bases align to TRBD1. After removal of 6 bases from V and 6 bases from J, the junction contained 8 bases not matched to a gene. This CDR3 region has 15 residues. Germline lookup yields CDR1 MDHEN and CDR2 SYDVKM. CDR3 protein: CASSQAGTGVQPQHF. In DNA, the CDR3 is TGTGCCAGCAGCCAGGCCGGGACAGGGGTTCAGCCCCAGCATTTT.

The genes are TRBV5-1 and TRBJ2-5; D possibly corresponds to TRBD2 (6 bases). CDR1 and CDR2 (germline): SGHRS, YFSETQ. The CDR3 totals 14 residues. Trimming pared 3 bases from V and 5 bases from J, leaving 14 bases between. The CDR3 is CASSSSTGVETQYF. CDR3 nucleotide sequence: TGCGCCAGCAGCTCCAGCACGGGGGTTGAGACCCAGTACTTC. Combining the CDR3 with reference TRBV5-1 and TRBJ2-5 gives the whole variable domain KAGVTQTPRYLIKTRGQQVTLSCSPISGHRSVSWYQQTPGQGLQFLFEYFSETQRNKGNFPGRFSGRQFSNSRSEMNVSTLELGDSALYLCASSSSTGVETQYFGPGTRLLVL.

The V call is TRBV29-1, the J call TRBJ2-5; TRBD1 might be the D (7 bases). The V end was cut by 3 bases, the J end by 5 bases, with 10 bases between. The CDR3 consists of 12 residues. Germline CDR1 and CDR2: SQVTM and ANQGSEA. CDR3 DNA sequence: TGCAGCGTTGAGGCAGGGGGGGAGACCCAGTACTTC. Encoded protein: CSVEAGGETQYF.

DNA for the CDR3: TGTGCCAGCAGCTTTATAACAGCCACTAATGAAAAACTGTTTTTT. The encoded protein is CASSFITATNEKLFF. This chain joins TRBV7-9 and TRBJ1-4, with D hard to call. CDR1 is SEHNR and CDR2 is FQNEAQ in the germline V gene (reference sequence). The CDR3 extends over 15 amino acids. V lost 3 bases and J 2 bases, leaving 10 bases between the germline ends. The full variable domain, rest sourced from reference TRBV7-9 and TRBJ1-4, is DTGVSQNPRHKITKRGQNVTFRCDPISEHNRLYWYRQTLGQGPEFLTYFQNEAQLEKSRLLSDRFSAERPKGSFSTLEIQRTEQGDSAMYLCASSFITATNEKLFFGSGTQLSVL.

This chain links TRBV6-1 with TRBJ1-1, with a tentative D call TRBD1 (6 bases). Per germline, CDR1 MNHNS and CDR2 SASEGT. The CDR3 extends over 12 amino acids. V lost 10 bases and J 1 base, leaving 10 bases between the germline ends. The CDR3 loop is CATSTGNTEAFF. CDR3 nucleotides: TGTGCCACCTCGACAGGGAACACTGAAGCTTTCTTT.

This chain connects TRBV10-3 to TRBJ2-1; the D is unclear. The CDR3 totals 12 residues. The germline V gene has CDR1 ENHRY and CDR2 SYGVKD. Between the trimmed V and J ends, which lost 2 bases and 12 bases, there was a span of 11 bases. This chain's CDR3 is CAISEGPPVQFF. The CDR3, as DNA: TGTGCCATCAGTGAGGGGCCGCCCGTGCAGTTCTTC.

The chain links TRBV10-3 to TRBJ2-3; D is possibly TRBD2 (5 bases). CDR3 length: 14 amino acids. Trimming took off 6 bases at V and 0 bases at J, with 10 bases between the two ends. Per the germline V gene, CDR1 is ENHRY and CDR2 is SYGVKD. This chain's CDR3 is CAISIRESTDTQYF. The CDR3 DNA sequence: TGTGCCATCAGCATCCGGGAAAGCACAGATACGCAGTATTTT.

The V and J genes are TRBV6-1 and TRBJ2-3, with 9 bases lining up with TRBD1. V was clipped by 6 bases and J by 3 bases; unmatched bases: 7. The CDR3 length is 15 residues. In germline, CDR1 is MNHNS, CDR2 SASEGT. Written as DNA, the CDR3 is TGTGCCAGCAGCTTACAGGGGGCTGGTACAGATACGCAGTATTTT. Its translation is CASSLQGAGTDTQYF.

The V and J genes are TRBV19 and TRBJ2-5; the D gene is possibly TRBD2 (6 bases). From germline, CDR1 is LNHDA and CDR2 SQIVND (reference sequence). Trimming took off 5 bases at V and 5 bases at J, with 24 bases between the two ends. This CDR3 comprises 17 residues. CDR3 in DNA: TGTGCCAGTAGTTCTCCCGGGGAGCGGGCCTTTGGCGAGACCCAGTACTTC. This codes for CASSSPGERAFGETQYF.